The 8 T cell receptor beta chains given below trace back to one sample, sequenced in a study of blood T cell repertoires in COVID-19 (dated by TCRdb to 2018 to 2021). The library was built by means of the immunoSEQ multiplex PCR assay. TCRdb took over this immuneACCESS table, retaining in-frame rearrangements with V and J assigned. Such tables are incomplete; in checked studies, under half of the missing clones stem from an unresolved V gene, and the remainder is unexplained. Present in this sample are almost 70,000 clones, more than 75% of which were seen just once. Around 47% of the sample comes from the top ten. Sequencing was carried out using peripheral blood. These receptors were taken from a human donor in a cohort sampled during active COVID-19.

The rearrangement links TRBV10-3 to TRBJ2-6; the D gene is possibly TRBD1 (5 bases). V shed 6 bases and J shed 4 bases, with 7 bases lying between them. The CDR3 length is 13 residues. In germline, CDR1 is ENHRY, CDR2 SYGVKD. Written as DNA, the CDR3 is TGTGCCATCAGCAGACAGGGGGCCAACGTCCTGACTTTC. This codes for CAISRQGANVLTF.

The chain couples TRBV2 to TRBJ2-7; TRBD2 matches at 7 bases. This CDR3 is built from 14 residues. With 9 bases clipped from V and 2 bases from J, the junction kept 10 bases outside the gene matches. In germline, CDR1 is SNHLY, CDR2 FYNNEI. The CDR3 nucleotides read TGTGCCAGTAACGAGGCTAGCGGAGCCTACGAGCAGTACTTC. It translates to CASNEASGAYEQYF.

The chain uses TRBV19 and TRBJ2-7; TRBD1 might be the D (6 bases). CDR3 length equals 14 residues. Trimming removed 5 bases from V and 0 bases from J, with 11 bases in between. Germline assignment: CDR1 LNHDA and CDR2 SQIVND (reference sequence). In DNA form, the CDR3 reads TGTGCCAGTAGTCCGTGGACAGCCTCCTACGAGCAGTACTTC. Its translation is CASSPWTASYEQYF.

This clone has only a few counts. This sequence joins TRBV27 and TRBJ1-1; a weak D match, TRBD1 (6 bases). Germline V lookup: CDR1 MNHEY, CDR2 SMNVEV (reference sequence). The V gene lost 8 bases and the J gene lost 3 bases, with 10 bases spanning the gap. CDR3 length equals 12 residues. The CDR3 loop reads CASPQGDTEAFF. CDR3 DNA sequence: TGTGCCAGCCCACAGGGAGACACTGAAGCTTTCTTT.

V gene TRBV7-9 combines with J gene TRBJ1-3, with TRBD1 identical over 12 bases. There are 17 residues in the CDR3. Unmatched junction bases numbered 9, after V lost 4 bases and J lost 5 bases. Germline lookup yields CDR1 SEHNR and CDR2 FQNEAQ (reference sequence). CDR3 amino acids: CASSWAGTGGARNTIYF. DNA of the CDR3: TGTGCCAGCAGCTGGGCAGGGACAGGGGGCGCGAGAAACACCATATATTTT.

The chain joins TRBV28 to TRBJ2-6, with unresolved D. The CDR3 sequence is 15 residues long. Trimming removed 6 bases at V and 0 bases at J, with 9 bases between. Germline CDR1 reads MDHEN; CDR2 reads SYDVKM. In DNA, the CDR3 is TGTGCCAGCAGCCCGAGATTCTCTGGGGCCAACGTCCTGACTTTC. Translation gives CASSPRFSGANVLTF.

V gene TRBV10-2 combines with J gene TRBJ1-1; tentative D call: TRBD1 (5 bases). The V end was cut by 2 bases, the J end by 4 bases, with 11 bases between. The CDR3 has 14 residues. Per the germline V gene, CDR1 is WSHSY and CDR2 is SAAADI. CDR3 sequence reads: CASSEGGRGTEAFF. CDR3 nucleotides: TGCGCCAGCAGTGAGGGGGGGAGGGGCACTGAAGCTTTCTTT.

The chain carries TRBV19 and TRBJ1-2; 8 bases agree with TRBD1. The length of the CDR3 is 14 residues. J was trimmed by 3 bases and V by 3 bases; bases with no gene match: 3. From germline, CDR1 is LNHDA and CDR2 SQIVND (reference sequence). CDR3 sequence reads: CASSMSGGDYGYTF. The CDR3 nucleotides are TGTGCCAGTAGTATGTCAGGGGGCGACTATGGCTACACCTTC.